This T cell receptor beta chain comes out of a study of T cells of healthy individuals (dated 2018 in TCRdb). This clonotype has a handful of counts. Its binding antigen is unknown. Base qualities are not recorded, but no much larger clone differs from it by a single base. Library generation was performed with 5' RACE. TCRdb shows the sequencer as Illumina MiSeq. TCRdb itself trimmed the public reads at Q25 with fastp, ran MiXCR and retained productive beta chains. Every distinct CDR3 protein forms one entry, paired with its most common genes and DNA. The sample data list tens of thousands of distinct CDR3 sequences, and 15% to 20% of these were observed just once. Of the sample, around 4.7% falls within the top ten clones. The germline V gene gives CDR1 as SGHTA and CDR2 as FQGNSA. From cysteine to phenylalanine, the CDR3 is 16 amino acids long. Only the CDR3 region is kept as DNA, spanning 48 bases read in frame from base 1. Trimming accounts for 5 bases at V and 4 bases at J, while the number of junction bases matched to no gene is 6.

The sequence came from a human donor in good health. The rearranged segments are TRBV7-2 and TRBJ2-3; 13 bases in the junction line up with TRBD2. The base sequence is TGTGCCAGCAGCCGGACTAGCGGGAGTCGGGCAGATACGCAGTATTTT. Its translation is CASSRTSGSRADTQYF.